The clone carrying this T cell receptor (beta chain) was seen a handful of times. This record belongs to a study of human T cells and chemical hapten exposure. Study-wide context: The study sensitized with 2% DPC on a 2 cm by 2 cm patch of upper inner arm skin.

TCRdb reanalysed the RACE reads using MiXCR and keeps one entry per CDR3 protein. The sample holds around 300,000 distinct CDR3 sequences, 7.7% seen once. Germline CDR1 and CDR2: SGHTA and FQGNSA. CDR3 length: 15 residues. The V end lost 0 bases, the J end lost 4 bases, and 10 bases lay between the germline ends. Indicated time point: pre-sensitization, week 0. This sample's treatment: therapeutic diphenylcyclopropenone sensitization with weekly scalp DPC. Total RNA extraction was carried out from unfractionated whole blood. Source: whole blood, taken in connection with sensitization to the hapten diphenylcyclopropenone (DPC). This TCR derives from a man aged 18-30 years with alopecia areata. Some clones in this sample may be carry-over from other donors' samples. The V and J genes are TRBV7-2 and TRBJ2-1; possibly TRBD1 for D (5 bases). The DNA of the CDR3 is TGTGCCAGCAGCTTAGCTTCCCGGACATACAATGAGCAGTTCTTC. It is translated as CASSLASRTYNEQFF.